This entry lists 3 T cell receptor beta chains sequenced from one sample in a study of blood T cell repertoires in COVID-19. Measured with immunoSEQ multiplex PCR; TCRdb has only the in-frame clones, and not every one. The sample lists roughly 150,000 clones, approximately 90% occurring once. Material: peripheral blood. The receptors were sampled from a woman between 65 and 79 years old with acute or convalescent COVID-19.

The CDR3 region has the DNA TGTGCCAGCAGCCAAGGACAGGGGGCTGGGGAGCAGTACGTC. Translated, it gives CASSQGQGAGEQYV. V and J are TRBV3-1 (or the pseudogene TRBV3-2) and TRBJ2-7; 10 nucleotides line up with TRBD1. The CDR3 consists of 14 residues. Germline V gives CDR1 LGHDT, CDR2 YNNKEL (reference sequence). The V and J ends lost 1 base and 7 bases, in that order; junction bases with no gene match: 4.

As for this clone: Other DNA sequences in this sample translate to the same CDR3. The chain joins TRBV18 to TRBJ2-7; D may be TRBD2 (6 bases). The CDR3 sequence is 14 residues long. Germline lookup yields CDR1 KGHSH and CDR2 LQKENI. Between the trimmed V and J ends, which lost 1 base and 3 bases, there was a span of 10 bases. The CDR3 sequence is CASSPRSGDYEQYF. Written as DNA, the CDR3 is TGTGCCAGCTCACCACGTAGCGGCGACTACGAGCAGTACTTC. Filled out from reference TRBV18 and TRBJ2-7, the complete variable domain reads NAGVMQNPRHLVRRRGQEARLRCSPMKGHSHVYWYRQLPEEGLKFMVYLQKENIIDESGMPKERFSAEFPKEGPSILRIQQVVRGDSAAYFCASSPRSGDYEQYFGPGTRLTVT.

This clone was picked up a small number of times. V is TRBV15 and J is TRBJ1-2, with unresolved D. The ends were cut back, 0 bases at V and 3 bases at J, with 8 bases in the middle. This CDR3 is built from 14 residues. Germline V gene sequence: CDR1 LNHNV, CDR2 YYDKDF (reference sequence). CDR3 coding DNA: TGTGCCACCAGCAGAGATCAACAAGACTATGGCTACACCTTC. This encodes CATSRDQQDYGYTF.